The source of this T cell receptor beta chain is a study of HIV-infected children after antiretroviral therapy interruption. About the study: Weeks 0, 48 and 150 were sampled under continuous treatment.

Unique molecular identifiers were included in an RNA-based 3' RACE TCR library. MiXCR was run by TCRdb on the 3' RACE reads, yielding one entry per CDR3 protein. The repertoire holds 70,000 to 90,000 distinct CDR3 sequences, with about 6.3% as singletons. The germline gives CDR1 DFQATT, CDR2 SNEGSKA (reference sequence). V was pared by 3 bases and J by 0 bases, with 12 bases between. The CDR3 sequence is 15 residues long. The sample holds many counts of this clonotype. Treatment: PENTA 11 planned treatment interruption arm or continuous ART arm. The source material was CD45RA+ CD4+ T cells from PBMCs, pooled from several time points, sampled from a donor given antiretroviral therapy, either interrupted or continuous. Subset described: naive CD4+ CD45RA+ CD45RO- T cells. The TCR sequence derives from a pool of human donors with HIV. The chain has TRBV20-1 and TRBJ1-3; D unclear. Here the CDR3 DNA reads TGCAGTGCTAGGTCCAGCTACATCTCTGGAAACACCATATATTTT. Its translation is CSARSSYISGNTIYF.